Given below is one T cell receptor (beta chain) in context. The sample belongs to a study of blood T cell repertoires in COVID-19. Turning to the study itself: Samples came from the United States, Italy and Spain, spanning acute and convalescent COVID-19. Sample material is recorded as cDNA or gDNA derived from T cells, B-cell-depleted T cells, or PBMCs.

In the source study's methods: Estimates of nucleated cell counts were drawn from the amplification of reference gene primers. Clones were read by immunoSEQ multiplex PCR, and TCRdb kept only the in-frame ones, dropping some. V and J calls and clone size come straight from that table; D and trimming were deduced from the DNA. The repertoire consists of around 150,000 clones, with about 80% occurring once and the leading ten covering 20% to 25%. The receptor's source is an elderly woman with acute or convalescent COVID-19. Material for sequencing was peripheral blood.

CDR3: CAISESLLLLNNEQFF. In nucleotides, the CDR3 is TGTGCCATCAGTGAGTCGTTACTCCTCCTTAACAATGAGCAGTTCTTC. V gene TRBV10-3 combines with J gene TRBJ2-1; D is uncertain. Germline-derived CDR1 and CDR2 are ENHRY and SYGVKD. With 0 bases removed from V and 5 bases from J, the gap between germline ends came to 14 bases. This CDR3 region has 16 residues.